The clone carrying this T cell receptor beta chain was picked up many times. CDR3 regions were amplified by Arm-PCR using iRepertoire HTBI primers to build TCR beta libraries. TCRdb redid the calling of the multiplex PCR reads with MiXCR, one entry per CDR3 protein. The table records around 360,000 distinct CDR3 sequences, under 20% of them present only once. These data are taken from a study of regulatory T cells in long-lasting Graves disease. Time point in this sample: newly diagnosed GD, antithyroid drugs for less than 3 months. Extracted PBMC RNA gave rise to the TCR library. Per germline, CDR1 SGHAT and CDR2 FQNNGV. CDR3 length: 15 amino acids. V lost 1 base to trimming and J lost 4 bases, with 13 bases between them. These sequences were also reported in another study, on T cells in Graves' hyperthyroidism and ophthalmopathy.

The sequencing used peripheral blood mononuclear cells (PBMCs), collected at new diagnosis, from a patient treated with antithyroid drugs. The chain carries TRBV11-2 and TRBJ2-5, with D possibly TRBD2 on 5 matching bases. The TCR comes from a woman younger than 30 with Graves disease. This CDR3 is CASSLGSGVRETQYF. The CDR3 DNA reads TGTGCCAGCAGCTTAGGATCCGGGGTCCGAGAGACCCAGTACTTC.